Shown below are 5 T cell receptor beta chains from a single sample sequenced in a study of identical twins. MiXCR, applied by TCRdb to the 5' RACE reads, yields one record per CDR3 protein. The sample lists roughly 480,000 distinct CDR3 sequences; approximately 24% were seen once. The same data also went into a second study, on T cells expressing NK-cell markers.

Sequencing was done on a sample of CD4+ T cells sorted from blood. These receptors were collected from a woman between 18 and 29 years old in good health.

The V call is TRBV6-1, the J call TRBJ2-3; 9 bases are shared with TRBD1. V was pared by 7 bases and J by 5 bases, with 7 bases of the junction left unmatched. The germline CDR1 and CDR2 sequences are MNHNS and SASEGT. The CDR3 covers 14 residues. The CDR3, as DNA: TGTGCCAGCAACCCGGGACAGGGCGTAGATACGCAGTATTTT. It is translated as CASNPGQGVDTQYF.

V and J are TRBV6-5 and TRBJ2-1; 11 positions match TRBD2. There are 17 residues in the CDR3. V shed 3 bases, J shed 8 bases, and the junction held 12 bases outside the gene matches. Germline V gene sequence: CDR1 MNHEY, CDR2 SVGAGI. This CDR3 is CASSYSVAGGVGDEQFF. CDR3 sequence (DNA): TGTGCCAGCAGTTATTCCGTAGCGGGGGGGGTCGGGGATGAGCAGTTCTTC.

This clonotype was observed a handful of times. The chain has TRBV11-2 and TRBJ2-4; weak D call: TRBD1 (8 bases). Germline V gene sequence: CDR1 SGHAT, CDR2 FQNNGV. Trimming removed 5 bases at V and 9 bases at J, with 17 bases between. The length of the CDR3 is 14 residues. The CDR3: CASSQKTGEGIQYF. For the CDR3, the DNA is TGTGCCAGCAGCCAGAAGACAGGGGAGGGCATTCAGTACTTC.

This clonotype was seen more than once but under ten times. The genes are TRBV29-1 and TRBJ2-7; no definite D call. The CDR3 is 12 amino acids. The V gene's germline CDR1 is SQVTM and CDR2 ANQGSEA. CDR3 bases: TGCAGTTGCGGAGCGCCTCCCTACGAGCAGTACTTC. It is translated as CSCGAPPYEQYF.

The chain joins TRBV7-2 to TRBJ1-1; D uncertain. Germline lookup yields CDR1 SGHTA and CDR2 FQGNSA. The germline V and J ends were trimmed by 0 bases and 5 bases, with 7 bases remaining between them. This CDR3 has 13 amino acids. Written as DNA, the CDR3 is TGTGCCAGCAGCTTAGCGACCCGGACTGAAGCTTTCTTT. This translates into CASSLATRTEAFF.